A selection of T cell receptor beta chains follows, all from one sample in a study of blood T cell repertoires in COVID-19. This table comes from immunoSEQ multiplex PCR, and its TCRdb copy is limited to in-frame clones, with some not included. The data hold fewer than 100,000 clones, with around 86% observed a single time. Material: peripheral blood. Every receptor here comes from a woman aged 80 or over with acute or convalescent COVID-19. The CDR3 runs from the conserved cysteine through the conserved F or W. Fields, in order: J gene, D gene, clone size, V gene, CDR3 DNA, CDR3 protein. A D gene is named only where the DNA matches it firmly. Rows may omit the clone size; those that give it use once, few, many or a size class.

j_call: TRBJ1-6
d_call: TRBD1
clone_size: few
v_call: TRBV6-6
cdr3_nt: TGTGCCAGCAGCTCCCGACAGGGGAGTCCTGGGTCCTATAATTCACCCCTCCACTTT
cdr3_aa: CASSSRQGSPGSYNSPLHF

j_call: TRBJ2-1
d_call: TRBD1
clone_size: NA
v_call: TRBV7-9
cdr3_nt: TGTGCCAGCAGCTTATCAGGGGGAGAGCAGTTCTTC
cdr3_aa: CASSLSGGEQFF

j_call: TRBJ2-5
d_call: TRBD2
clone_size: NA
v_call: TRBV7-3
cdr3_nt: TGTGCCAGCAGCTCCGGGGGGGCCTTGACCCAGTACTTC
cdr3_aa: CASSSGGALTQYF

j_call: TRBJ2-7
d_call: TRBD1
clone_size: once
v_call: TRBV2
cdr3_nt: TGTGCCAGCAGTGAAGCGGACCCGGGACAGGGATACGAGCAGTACTTC
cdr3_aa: CASSEADPGQGYEQYF

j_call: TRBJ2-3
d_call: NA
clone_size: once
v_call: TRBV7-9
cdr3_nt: TGTGCCAGCGGGAGCGGGCCAGATACGCAGTATTTT
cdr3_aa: CASGSGPDTQYF

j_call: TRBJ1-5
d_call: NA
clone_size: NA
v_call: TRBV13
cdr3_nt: TGTGCCAGCAGCTTAGTAGGAGTGCGCAATCAGCCCCAGCATTTT
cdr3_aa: CASSLVGVRNQPQHF

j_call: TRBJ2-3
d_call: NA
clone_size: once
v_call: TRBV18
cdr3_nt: TGTGCCAGCTCACCTAAGGACAAAGCAGATACGCAGTATTTT
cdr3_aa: CASSPKDKADTQYF

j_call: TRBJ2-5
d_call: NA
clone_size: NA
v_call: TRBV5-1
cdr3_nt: TGCGCCAGCAGCTTGGCGGGGCCACGGGAGGAGACCCAGTACTTC
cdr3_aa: CASSLAGPREETQYF

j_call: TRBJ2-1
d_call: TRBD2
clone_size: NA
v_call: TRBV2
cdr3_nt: TGTGCCAGCGTGAGGGGGACTAGCGGGAACATTCAGTTCTTC
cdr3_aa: CASVRGTSGNIQFF

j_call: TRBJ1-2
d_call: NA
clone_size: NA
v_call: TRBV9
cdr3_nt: TGTGCCAGCAGCGGTGGAGTTTATTTTAACTATGGCTACACCTTC
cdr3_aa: CASSGGVYFNYGYTF

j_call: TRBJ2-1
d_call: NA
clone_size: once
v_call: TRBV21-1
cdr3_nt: TGTGCCAGCAGCTCCCACCTTCGTTCTAGCGGGAGGGCGGAGTACAATGAGCAGTTCTTC
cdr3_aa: CASSSHLRSSGRAEYNEQFF

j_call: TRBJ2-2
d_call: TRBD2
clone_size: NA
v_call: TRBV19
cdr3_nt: TGTGCCAGTAGTATAGCCGCCGGGGGGAACGGGGAGCTGTTTTTT
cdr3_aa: CASSIAAGGNGELFF

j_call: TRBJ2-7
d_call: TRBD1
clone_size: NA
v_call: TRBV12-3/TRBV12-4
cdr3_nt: TGTGCCAGCAGTCGGGACAGCTACGAGCAGTACTTC
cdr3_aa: CASSRDSYEQYF

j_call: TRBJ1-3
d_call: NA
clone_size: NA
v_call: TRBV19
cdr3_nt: TGTGCCAGTAAGAGGGACTTCTCTGGAAACACCATATATTTT
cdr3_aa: CASKRDFSGNTIYF

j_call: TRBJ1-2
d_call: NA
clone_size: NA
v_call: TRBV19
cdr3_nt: TGTGCCAGTAGTACGTGGGGAGGGACTGGCTACACCTTC
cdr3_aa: CASSTWGGTGYTF

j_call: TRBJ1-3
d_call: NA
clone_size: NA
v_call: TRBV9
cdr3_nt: TGTGCCAGCAGCGAACGGGGGTCCTCTGGAAACACCATATATTTT
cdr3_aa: CASSERGSSGNTIYF

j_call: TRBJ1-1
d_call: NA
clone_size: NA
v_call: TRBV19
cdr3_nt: TGTGCCACCAGGGCCGGCCAGGGGAACACTGAAGCTTTCTTT
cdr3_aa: CATRAGQGNTEAFF

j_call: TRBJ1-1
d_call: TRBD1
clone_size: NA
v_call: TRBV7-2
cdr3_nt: TGTGCCAGCAGCTCTCGAGGGGGGACAGGAGCCCTGAAAGATACTGAAGCTTTCTTT
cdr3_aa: CASSSRGGTGALKDTEAFF

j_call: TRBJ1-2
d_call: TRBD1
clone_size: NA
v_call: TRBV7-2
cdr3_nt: TGTGCCAGCAGCTACCGACAGGGCCTTATCTATGGCTACACCTTC
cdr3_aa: CASSYRQGLIYGYTF

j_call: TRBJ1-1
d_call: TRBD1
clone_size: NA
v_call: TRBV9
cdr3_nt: TGTGCCAGCAGCGAGGGACAGGGGGTAGCAATGAACACTGAAGCTTTCTTT
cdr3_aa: CASSEGQGVAMNTEAFF

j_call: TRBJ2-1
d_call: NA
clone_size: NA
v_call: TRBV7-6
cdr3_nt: TGTGCCAGCAGCCTCCAGGGGGGCCGCAATGAGCAGTTCTTC
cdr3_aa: CASSLQGGRNEQFF

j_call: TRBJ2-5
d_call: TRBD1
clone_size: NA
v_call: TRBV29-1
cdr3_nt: TGCAGCGTTGAAAGGACAGGGGAGACCCAGTACTTC
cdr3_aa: CSVERTGETQYF

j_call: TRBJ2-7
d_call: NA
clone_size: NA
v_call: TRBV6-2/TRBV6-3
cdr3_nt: TGTGCCAGCAGTGGACAAACCTACGAGCAGTACTTC
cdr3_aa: CASSGQTYEQYF